The T cell receptor beta chain described here comes from a study of blood T cell repertoires in COVID-19. The CDR3 totals 14 residues. Trimming removed 6 bases at V and 0 bases at J, with 12 bases between. Germline CDR1 and CDR2: MNHEY and SMNVEV (reference sequence). Only in-frame clones appear in the TCRdb table, and some are missing; sequencing was by immunoSEQ multiplex PCR. The sample consists of 140,000 to 150,000 clones, over 70% of them appearing once. Sequencing input: peripheral blood. This rearrangement joins TRBV27 to TRBJ2-7; D perhaps matches TRBD1 (5 bases). This TCR was sampled from a man aged 80 or over with acute or convalescent COVID-19. For the CDR3, the DNA is TGTGCCAGCAGGACCCAGGGAAGCTCCTACGAGCAGTACTTC. This translates into CASRTQGSSYEQYF.